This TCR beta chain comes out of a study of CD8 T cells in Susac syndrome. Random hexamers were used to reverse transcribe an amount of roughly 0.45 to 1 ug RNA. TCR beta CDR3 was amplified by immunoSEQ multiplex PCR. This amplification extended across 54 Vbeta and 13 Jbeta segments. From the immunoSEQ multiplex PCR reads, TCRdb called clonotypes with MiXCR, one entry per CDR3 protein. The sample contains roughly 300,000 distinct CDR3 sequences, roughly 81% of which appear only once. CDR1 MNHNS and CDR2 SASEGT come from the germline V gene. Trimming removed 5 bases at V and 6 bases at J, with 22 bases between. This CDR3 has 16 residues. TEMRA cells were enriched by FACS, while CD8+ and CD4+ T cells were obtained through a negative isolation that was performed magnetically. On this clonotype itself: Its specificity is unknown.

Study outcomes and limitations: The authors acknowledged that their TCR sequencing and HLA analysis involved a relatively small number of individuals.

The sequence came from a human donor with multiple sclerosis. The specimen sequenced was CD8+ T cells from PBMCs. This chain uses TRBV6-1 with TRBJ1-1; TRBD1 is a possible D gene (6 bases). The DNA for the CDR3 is TGTGCCAGCAGTCCAGGGGCATGGGAGGTAGATGCTGAAGCTTTCTTT. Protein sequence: CASSPGAWEVDAEAFF.